These 16 T cell receptor beta chains share one sample of origin, sequenced in a study of shared clonotypes between healthy human individuals. Using immunoSEQ multiplex PCR, the repertoire was profiled, and TCRdb retains in-frame clones only, with some absent. The sample records about half a million clones, over 70% being singletons. Source material: PBMCs. These receptors all stem from a woman between 35 and 50 years old in good health. Some clones in this sample may be carry-over from other donors' samples.

The chain links TRBV18 to TRBJ1-1; D is possibly TRBD1 (5 bases). Per the germline V gene, CDR1 is KGHSH and CDR2 is LQKENI. The CDR3 spans 13 residues. Trimming shortened V by 4 bases and J by 6 bases, and 12 bases separated the two germline ends. CDR3 DNA sequence: TGTGCCAGCTCACTAGGGGCTTTCCCTGAAGCTTTCTTT. Translated: CASSLGAFPEAFF.

This chain links TRBV4-3 with TRBJ2-2; 7 bases are shared with TRBD1. The germline V gene encodes CDR1 LGHNA and CDR2 YSLEER. The CDR3 has 16 residues. The junction had 3 bases not matched to a gene; V was cut back by 2 bases and J by 0 bases. The CDR3 DNA reads as TGCGCCAGCAGCCAATGGGGACAGTCGAACACCGGGGAGCTGTTTTTT. Amino acid sequence: CASSQWGQSNTGELFF.

The chain carries TRBV4-2 and TRBJ2-7; 13 positions agree with TRBD2. In germline, CDR1 is LGHNA, CDR2 YNFKEQ. This CDR3 comprises 17 residues. The V gene end was trimmed by 0 bases and the J gene end by 3 bases; junction bases not matched to a gene: 5. CDR3 region: CASSQDPTSGRVYEQYF. For the CDR3, the DNA is TGTGCCAGCAGCCAAGACCCTACTAGCGGGAGGGTCTACGAGCAGTACTTC.

J is TRBJ2-2 and V is TRBV7-3, with D perhaps matching TRBD1 (6 bases). CDR3 length: 15 amino acids. With 5 bases removed from V and 0 bases from J, the gap between germline ends came to 10 bases. Germline V gene data show CDR1 as SGHTA and CDR2 as FQGTGA. CDR3 DNA: TGTGCCAGCAGCCCCAGGACAGCGAACACCGGGGAGCTGTTTTTT. Protein sequence: CASSPRTANTGELFF.

As for this clone: This may be a read error: a much more frequent sequence differs by one nucleotide. The same CDR3 can be traced to other DNA sequences in this sample. V and J are TRBV5-4 and TRBJ2-1; 8 bases fit TRBD2. The CDR3 has 14 residues. Per germline, CDR1 SGHNT and CDR2 YYREEE (reference sequence). J lost 1 base, V lost 3 bases, and 0 bases had no gene match. CDR3 residues: CASSSSGSYNEQFF. For the CDR3, the DNA is TGTGCCAGCAGCTCTAGCGGGTCCTACAATGAGCAGTTCTTC.

The V gene is TRBV2, the J gene TRBJ2-7, with D perhaps matching TRBD1 (6 bases). Germline CDR1 SNHLY, CDR2 FYNNEI. V shed 3 bases and J shed 2 bases, with 14 bases lying between them. The CDR3 covers 15 residues. DNA for the CDR3: TGTGCCAGCAGTGATGTCGGGCAGGGGACCTACGAGCAGTACTTC. It translates to CASSDVGQGTYEQYF.

This clone was seen just once. The V gene is TRBV7-3, the J gene TRBJ2-7; the match to TRBD2 covers 7 bases. CDR1 is SGHTA, CDR2 FQGTGA, per germline. V trimming: 5 bases; J trimming: 3 bases; junction bases outside the gene matches: 4. The CDR3 is 13 amino acids. The CDR3 sequence is CASSTGGGYEQYF. The CDR3, as DNA: TGTGCCAGCAGCACCGGCGGGGGCTACGAGCAGTACTTC.

The rearrangement uses TRBV30 and TRBJ2-2, with 9 bases matching TRBD2. V gave up 2 bases and J gave up 1 base; unmatched junction bases: 5. This CDR3 has 16 residues. Germline lookup yields CDR1 GTSNPN and CDR2 SVGIG (reference sequence). CDR3 amino acids: CAWSQPTSGNTGELFF. The CDR3 nucleotides are TGTGCCTGGAGTCAACCGACTAGCGGGAACACCGGGGAGCTGTTTTTT.

The table lists this clone with a few counts. For the CDR3, the DNA is TGTGCCAGCAGTTTGCGGACAGGGGAGACCCAGTACTTC. Amino acids: CASSLRTGETQYF. The genes are TRBV28 and TRBJ2-5; 8 bases fit TRBD1. J gave up 5 bases and V 3 bases, and 2 bases lay outside the gene matches. The length of the CDR3 is 13 residues. Germline lookup yields CDR1 MDHEN and CDR2 SYDVKM.

A word on this clone: It is likely a read error: a sequence one base away is far more abundant. The chain uses TRBV2 and TRBJ2-7, with 7 bases aligning to TRBD1. Germline V gene sequence: CDR1 SNHLY, CDR2 FYNNEI. This CDR3 region has 16 residues. V shed 5 bases and J 6 bases; nucleotides not matched to a gene: 16. This chain's CDR3 is CASSPDQRTGRSEQYF. The DNA of the CDR3 is TGTGCCAGCAGTCCCGACCAACGGACAGGCCGCAGCGAGCAGTACTTC.

The chain is built from TRBV7-2 and TRBJ1-2, with a possible D match to TRBD1 (6 bases). The CDR3 is made up of 15 amino acids. Trimming took 4 bases from V and 4 from J, leaving 16 bases between them. CDR1 is SGHTA, CDR2 FQGNSA, per germline. The CDR3 loop reads CASSSSGAWGYGYTF. The DNA of the CDR3 is TGTGCCAGCAGCTCCTCAGGGGCGTGGGGCTATGGCTACACCTTC.

The chain has TRBV5-1 and TRBJ2-2; 8 nucleotides line up with TRBD1. The germline CDR1 and CDR2 sequences are SGHRS and YFSETQ. Unmatched junction bases numbered 6, after V lost 4 bases and J lost 1 base. This CDR3 contains 16 residues. CDR3 protein: CASSQSGQGNTGELFF. CDR3 nucleotide sequence: TGCGCCAGCAGCCAGAGCGGACAGGGGAACACCGGGGAGCTGTTTTTT.

V is TRBV11-2 and J is TRBJ1-1, with TRBD1 as a possible D gene (5 bases). Germline V gene data show CDR1 as SGHAT and CDR2 as FQNNGV. The CDR3 has 14 amino acids. V lost 1 base and J lost 4, with 10 bases in between. This chain's CDR3 is CASSLVRGGTEAFF. The CDR3, as DNA: TGTGCCAGCAGCTTAGTAAGGGGTGGCACTGAAGCTTTCTTT.

The table lists this clone with a few counts. A much more abundant neighbour one base away suggests this may be a read error. The V and J genes are TRBV30 and TRBJ2-3; D is possibly TRBD1 (5 bases). Germline CDR1 GTSNPN, CDR2 SVGIG (reference sequence). Trimming pared 8 bases from V and 0 bases from J, leaving 12 bases between. The CDR3 runs to 13 residues. DNA of the CDR3: TGTGCCATTTTGCAGGGCAGCACAGATACGCAGTATTTT. This sequence encodes CAILQGSTDTQYF.

The rearrangement joins TRBV29-1 to TRBJ1-2; D is uncertain. The length of the CDR3 is 12 residues. CDR1 and CDR2 (germline): SQVTM, ANQGSEA. V shed 6 bases and J shed 6 bases, with 14 bases lying between them. This CDR3 reads CSVSPEGHGYTF. In DNA, the CDR3 is TGCAGCGTATCCCCGGAGGGCCATGGCTACACCTTC.

The chain uses TRBV27 and TRBJ2-7; no firm D call. Germline CDR1 reads MNHEY; CDR2 reads SMNVEV (reference sequence). With 5 bases removed from V and 0 bases from J, the gap between germline ends came to 17 bases. The CDR3 is made up of 16 amino acids. CDR3 DNA: TGTGCCAGCAGTCCCGACGGCGGTCGTCCCTCCTACGAGCAGTACTTC. Its protein is CASSPDGGRPSYEQYF.